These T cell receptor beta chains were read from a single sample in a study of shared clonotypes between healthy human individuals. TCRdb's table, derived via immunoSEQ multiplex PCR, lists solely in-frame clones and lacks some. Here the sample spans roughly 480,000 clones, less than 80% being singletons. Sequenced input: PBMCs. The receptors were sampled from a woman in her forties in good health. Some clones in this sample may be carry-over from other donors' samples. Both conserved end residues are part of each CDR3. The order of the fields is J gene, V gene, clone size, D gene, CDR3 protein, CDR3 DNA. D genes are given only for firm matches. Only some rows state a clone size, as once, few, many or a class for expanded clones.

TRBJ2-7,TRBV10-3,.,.,CAISEPDRWYEQYF,TGTGCCATCAGTGAGCCAGACAGGTGGTACGAGCAGTACTTC
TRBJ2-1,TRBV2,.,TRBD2,CASSMGLATEQFF,TGTGCCAGCAGTATGGGACTAGCGACTGAGCAGTTCTTC
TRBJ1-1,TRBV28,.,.,CASRLTPHTEAFF,TGTGCCAGCAGGCTCACGCCCCACACTGAAGCTTTCTTT
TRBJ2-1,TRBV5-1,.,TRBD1,CASSLGQGAGNEQFF,TGCGCCAGCAGCTTGGGGCAGGGGGCCGGCAATGAGCAGTTCTTC
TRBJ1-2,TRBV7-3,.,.,CASSLVTINYGYTF,TGTGCCAGCAGCTTAGTCACAATTAACTATGGCTACACCTTC
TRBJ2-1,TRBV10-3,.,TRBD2,CAIMPIAGAYNEQFF,TGTGCCATCATGCCTATAGCGGGAGCTTACAATGAGCAGTTCTTC
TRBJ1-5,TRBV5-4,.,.,CASSLGGGNQPQHF,TGTGCCAGCAGCTTGGGAGGTGGCAATCAGCCCCAGCATTTT
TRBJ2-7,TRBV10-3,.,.,CATAGTGSSYEQYF,TGTGCCACCGCAGGGACGGGAAGCTCCTACGAGCAGTACTTC
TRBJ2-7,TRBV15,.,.,CATSREGSYEQYF,TGTGCCACCAGCAGAGAGGGTTCCTACGAGCAGTACTTC
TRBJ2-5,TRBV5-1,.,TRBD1,CASSLVPGGETQYF,TGCGCCAGCAGCTTGGTTCCAGGGGGAGAGACCCAGTACTTC
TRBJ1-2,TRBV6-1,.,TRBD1,CASSGIGTGVGYTF,TGTGCCAGCAGTGGAATCGGGACAGGGGTTGGCTACACCTTC
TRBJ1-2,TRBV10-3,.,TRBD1,CAITRDSGNYGYTF,TGTGCCATCACCAGGGACAGCGGGAACTATGGCTACACCTTC
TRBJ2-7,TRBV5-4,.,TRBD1,CASSKSDRDGEQYF,TGTGCCAGCAGCAAGTCGGACAGGGACGGCGAGCAGTACTTC
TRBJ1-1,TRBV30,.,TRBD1,CAWTRQGPNEAFF,TGTGCCTGGACGAGACAGGGGCCCAATGAAGCTTTCTTT
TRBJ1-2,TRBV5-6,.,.,CASSLFFQGTTYGYTF,TGTGCCAGCAGCTTGTTTTTTCAGGGAACAACCTATGGCTACACCTTC
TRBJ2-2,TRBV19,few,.,CASTPTHNTGELFF,TGTGCCAGTACCCCAACTCACAACACCGGGGAGCTGTTTTTT
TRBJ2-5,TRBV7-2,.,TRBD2,CASSLGLAGALGGTQYF,TGTGCCAGCAGCTTAGGGCTAGCGGGCGCCTTAGGAGGGACCCAGTACTTC
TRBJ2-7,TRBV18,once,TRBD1,CASSRGPVGQGSYEQYF,TGTGCCAGCTCCCGGGGCCCCGTTGGACAGGGAAGTTACGAGCAGTACTTC
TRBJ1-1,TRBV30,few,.,CAWSGRLEAFF,TGTGCCTGGAGTGGACGGCTTGAAGCTTTCTTT
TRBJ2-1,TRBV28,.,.,CASSFLGTGNEQFF,TGTGCCAGCAGTTTTTTGGGCACTGGGAATGAGCAGTTCTTC
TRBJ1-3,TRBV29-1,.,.,CSVGGGDIGNTIYF,TGCAGCGTTGGGGGAGGGGATATAGGAAACACCATATATTTT
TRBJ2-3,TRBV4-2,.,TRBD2,CASSQGLAGVQLDTQYF,TGTGCCAGCAGCCAAGGGCTAGCGGGAGTCCAACTAGATACGCAGTATTTT
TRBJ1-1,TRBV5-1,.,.,CASTPRGRSNTEAFF,TGCGCCAGCACCCCCCGGGGCAGATCCAACACTGAAGCTTTCTTT
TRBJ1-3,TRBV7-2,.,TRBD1,CASSQDRGGNTIYF,TGTGCCAGCAGCCAGGACAGGGGCGGAAACACCATATATTTT
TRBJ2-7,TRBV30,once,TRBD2,CAWRGLGGGSYEQYF,TGTGCCTGGAGGGGACTGGGGGGAGGGTCCTACGAGCAGTACTTC
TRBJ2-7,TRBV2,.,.,CASNLRAGRYEQYF,TGTGCCAGCAACCTCAGGGCGGGAAGGTACGAGCAGTACTTC
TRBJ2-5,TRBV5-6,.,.,CASSWRGQLQETQYF,TGTGCCAGCAGCTGGAGGGGACAGCTCCAAGAGACCCAGTACTTC
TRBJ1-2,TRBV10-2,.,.,CASSESASQIDSYTF,TGCGCCAGCAGTGAGTCAGCCAGTCAGATCGATAGCTACACCTTC
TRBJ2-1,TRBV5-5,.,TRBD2,CASSGWTSGSLHNEQFF,TGTGCCAGCAGCGGATGGACTAGCGGGAGTCTCCACAATGAGCAGTTCTTC
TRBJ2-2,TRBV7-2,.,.,CASSLGAGNTGELFF,TGTGCCAGCAGCCTCGGGGCAGGGAACACCGGGGAGCTGTTTTTT
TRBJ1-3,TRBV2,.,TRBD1,CASSGVLTGVGNTIYF,TGTGCCAGCTCTGGGGTGCTAACAGGGGTTGGAAACACCATATATTTT
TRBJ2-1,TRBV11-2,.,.,CASSPLGGSSYNEQFF,TGTGCCAGCAGCCCGCTTGGGGGGAGCTCCTACAATGAGCAGTTCTTC
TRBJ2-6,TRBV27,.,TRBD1,CASSFAPGTGVPGANVLTF,TGTGCCAGCAGTTTTGCGCCCGGGACAGGGGTTCCTGGGGCCAACGTCCTGACTTTC
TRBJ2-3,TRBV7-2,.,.,CASSLRSGRTDTQYF,TGTGCCAGCAGCTTACGTTCTGGGAGGACAGATACGCAGTATTTT
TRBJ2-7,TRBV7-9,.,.,CASSPDKSYEQYF,TGTGCCAGCAGCCCAGACAAGTCCTACGAGCAGTACTTC
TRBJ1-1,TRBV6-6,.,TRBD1,CATLTGTNTEAFF,TGTGCCACCCTGACAGGGACGAACACTGAAGCTTTCTTT
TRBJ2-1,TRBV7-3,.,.,CASANPTYNEQFF,TGTGCCAGCGCTAATCCGACTTACAATGAGCAGTTCTTC
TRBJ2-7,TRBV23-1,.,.,CASPSTYEQYF,TGCGCCAGCCCTTCGACCTACGAGCAGTACTTC
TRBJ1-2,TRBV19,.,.,CASSMVRGQSGYTF,TGTGCCAGTAGTATGGTCCGGGGCCAATCTGGCTACACCTTC
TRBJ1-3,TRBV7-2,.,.,CASRSRAGNTIYF,TGTGCCAGCAGGAGCAGGGCTGGAAACACCATATATTTT
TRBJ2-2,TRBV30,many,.,CAWSDRRVGELFF,TGTGCCTGGAGTGACCGGCGTGTCGGGGAGCTGTTTTTT
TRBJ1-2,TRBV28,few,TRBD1,CASKRDRAVVSYTF,TGTGCCAGCAAGAGGGACAGGGCGGTGGTGAGCTACACCTTC